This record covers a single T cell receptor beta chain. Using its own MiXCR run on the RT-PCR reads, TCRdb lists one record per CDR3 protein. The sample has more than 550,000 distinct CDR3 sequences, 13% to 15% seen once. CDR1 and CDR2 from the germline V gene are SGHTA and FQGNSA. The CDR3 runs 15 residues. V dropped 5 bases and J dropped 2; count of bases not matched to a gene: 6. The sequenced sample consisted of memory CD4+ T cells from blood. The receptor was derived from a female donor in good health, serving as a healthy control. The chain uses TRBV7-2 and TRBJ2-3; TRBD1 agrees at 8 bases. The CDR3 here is CASSKLQGVTDTQYF. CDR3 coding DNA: TGTGCCAGCAGCAAGTTACAGGGGGTCACAGATACGCAGTATTTT. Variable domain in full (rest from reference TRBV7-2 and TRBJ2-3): GAGVSQSPSNKVTEKGKDVELRCDPISGHTALYWYRQSLGQGLEFLIYFQGNSAPDKSGLPSDRFSAERTGGSVSTLTIQRTQQEDSAVYLCASSKLQGVTDTQYFGPGTRLTVL.